This T cell receptor beta chain was documented in a study of beta chain features in type 1 diabetes. Study in general: Across every sample, about 100 million sorted cells were examined in total.

CD4+ naive, central memory, regulatory and stem cell-like memory cells were sorted via CD45RO/CCR7/CD25/CD127/CD95/CD27. Germline V CDR1 and CDR2: SGHTA, FQGNSA. V lost 1 base to trimming and J lost 1 base; unmatched junction nucleotides: 9. The CDR3 loop spans 18 amino acids. Since all of the isolated RNA was reverse transcribed, expressed TCRB transcripts were what got sequenced. The protocol was immunoSEQ multiplex PCR, while the TCRdb copy is restricted to in-frame clones and leaves out a portion. This repertoire shows hundreds of thousands of clones, over 11% found once; its top ten account for around 0.035%. This clone was detected only a few times.

The sequenced material came from naive CD4+ T cells from blood. The rearrangement joins TRBV7-2 to TRBJ2-3; TRBD2 matches at 9 bases. This clonotype was sampled from a man in his thirties or forties in good health. CDR3 residues: CASSLESPAGGRTDTQYF. DNA for the CDR3: TGTGCCAGCAGCTTAGAATCACCAGCGGGAGGACGCACAGATACGCAGTATTTT.